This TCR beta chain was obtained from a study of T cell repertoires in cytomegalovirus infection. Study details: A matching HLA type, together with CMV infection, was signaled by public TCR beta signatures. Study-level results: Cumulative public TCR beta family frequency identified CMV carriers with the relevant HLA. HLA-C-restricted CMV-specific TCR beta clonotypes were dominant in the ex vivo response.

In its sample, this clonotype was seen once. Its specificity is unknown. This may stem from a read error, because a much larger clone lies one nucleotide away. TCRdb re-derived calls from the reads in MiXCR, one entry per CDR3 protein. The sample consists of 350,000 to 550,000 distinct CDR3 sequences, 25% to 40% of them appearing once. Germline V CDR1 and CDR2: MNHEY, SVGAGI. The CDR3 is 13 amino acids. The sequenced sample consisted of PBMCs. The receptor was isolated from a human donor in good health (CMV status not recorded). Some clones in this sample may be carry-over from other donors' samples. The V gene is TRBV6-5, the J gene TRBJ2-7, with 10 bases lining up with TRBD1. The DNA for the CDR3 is TGTTCCAGCATATGGGACAGGGGCTACGAGCAGTACTTC. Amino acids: CSSIWDRGYEQYF.